This T cell receptor (beta chain) was captured by sequencing in a study of T cell responses to AZD1222 COVID-19 vaccine. For the study at large: Analysis merged second doses at about 4 or about 12 weeks.

Method: immunoSEQ multiplex PCR; TCRdb's copy keeps in-frame clones and lacks some. Of 95,000 to 120,000 clones in the sample, 86% were seen once. Findings and limits, study-wide: Dominant CD4 TCR responses targeted spike regions 160-218 and 743-854. After two AZD1222 doses, spike-specific TCR breadth and depth rose versus day 0. Repertoire samples came only from after the peak T cell response.

About this clone itself: Its antigen remains unidentified.

There are 20 residues in the CDR3. V shed 1 base, J shed 5 bases, and the junction held 17 bases outside the gene matches. CDR1 is MGHRA and CDR2 is YSYEKL in the germline V gene. The V and J genes are TRBV4-1 and TRBJ1-1; 12 bases map to TRBD1. The source of this sequence is an adult in good health. The material sequenced was peripheral blood, taken on day 0 of AZD1222 vaccination. The chain's CDR3 is CASSQVAPLGQGAQGTEAFF. Here the CDR3 DNA reads TGCGCCAGCAGCCAAGTTGCCCCCTTGGGACAGGGGGCGCAGGGGACTGAAGCTTTCTTT.